The entry below gives a single T cell receptor (beta chain) sequence along with its context. Per the original data handling: For nucleated cells, counts were estimated from reference gene primer amplification. The assay was immunoSEQ multiplex PCR, and TCRdb's table has in-frame clones only and misses some. V and J calls and clone size are copied from that table; D and trimming were computed from the DNA. This table has about 220,000 clones, 75% to 85% appearing once. This specimen belongs to a study of blood T cell repertoires in COVID-19. On the study more broadly: T cells, B-cell-depleted T cells, or PBMCs supplied cDNA or gDNA.

CDR3 size: 15 residues. Germline CDR1 reads SGHNT; CDR2 reads YYREEE (reference sequence). Between the trimmed V and J ends, which lost 4 bases and 2 bases, there was a span of 16 bases. The sample consisted of peripheral blood. This sequence was found in a woman between 70 and 85 years old with COVID-19, enrolled during active disease. The J gene is TRBJ2-7, the V gene TRBV5-4; the D gene is possibly TRBD1 (6 bases). The CDR3 DNA is TGTGCCAGCAGCCCTTCAGCAGGGGCAGCCTACGAGCAGTACTTC. Protein sequence: CASSPSAGAAYEQYF.